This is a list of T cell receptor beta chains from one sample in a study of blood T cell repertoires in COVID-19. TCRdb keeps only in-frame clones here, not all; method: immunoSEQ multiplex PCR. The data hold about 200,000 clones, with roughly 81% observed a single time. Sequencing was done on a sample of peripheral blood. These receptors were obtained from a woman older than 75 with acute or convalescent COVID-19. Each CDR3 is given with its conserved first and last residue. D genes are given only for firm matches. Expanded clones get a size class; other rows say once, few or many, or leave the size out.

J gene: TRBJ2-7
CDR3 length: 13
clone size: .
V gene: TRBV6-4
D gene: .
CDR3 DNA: TGTGCCAGCAAAAGCAGGGGAACCTACGAGCAGTACTTC
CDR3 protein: CASKSRGTYEQYF

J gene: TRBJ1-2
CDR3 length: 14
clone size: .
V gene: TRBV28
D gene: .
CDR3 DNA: TGTGCCAGCGGGGTCTCGGGGTACAACTATGGCTACACCTTC
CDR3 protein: CASGVSGYNYGYTF

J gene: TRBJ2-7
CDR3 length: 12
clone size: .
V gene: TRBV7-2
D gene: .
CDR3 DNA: TGTGCCAGCAGCTCATTCCAATACGAGCAGTACTTC
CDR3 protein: CASSSFQYEQYF

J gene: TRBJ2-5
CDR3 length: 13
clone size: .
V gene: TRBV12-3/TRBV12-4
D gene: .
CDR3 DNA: TGTGCCAGCAGTCTAGACTCGCCCGAGACCCAGTACTTC
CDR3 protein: CASSLDSPETQYF

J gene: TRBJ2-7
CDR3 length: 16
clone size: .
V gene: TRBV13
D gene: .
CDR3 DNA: TGTGCCAGCAGCTTCCTCCACGGGGGACTCTCCTACGAGCAGTACTTC
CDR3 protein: CASSFLHGGLSYEQYF

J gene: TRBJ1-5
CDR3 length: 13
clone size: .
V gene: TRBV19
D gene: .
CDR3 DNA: TGTGCCAGTAGTCGACAGTACAATCAGCCCCAGCATTTT
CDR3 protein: CASSRQYNQPQHF

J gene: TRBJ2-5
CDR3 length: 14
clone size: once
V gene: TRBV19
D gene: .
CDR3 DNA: TGTGCCAGTAGTATAGCAGGGGCCGGTCTGACCCAGTACTTC
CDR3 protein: CASSIAGAGLTQYF

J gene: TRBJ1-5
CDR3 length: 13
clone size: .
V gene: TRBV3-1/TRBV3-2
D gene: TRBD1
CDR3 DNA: TGTGCCAGCAGCCAGGTACAGGGGAGGCCCCAGCATTTT
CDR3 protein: CASSQVQGRPQHF

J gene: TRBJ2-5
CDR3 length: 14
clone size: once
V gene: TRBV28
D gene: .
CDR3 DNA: TGTGCCAGCAGTACCCGTAGGGGGGGAGAGACCCAGTACTTC
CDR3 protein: CASSTRRGGETQYF

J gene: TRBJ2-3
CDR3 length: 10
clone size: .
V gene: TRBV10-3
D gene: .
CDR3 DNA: TGTGCCACAGGGACAGATACGCAGTATTTT
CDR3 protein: CATGTDTQYF

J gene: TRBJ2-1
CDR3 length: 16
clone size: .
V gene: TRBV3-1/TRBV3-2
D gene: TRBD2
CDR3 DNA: TGTGCCAGCAGCCAGGGACTAGCGGGATTTTACAATGAGCAGTTCTTC
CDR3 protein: CASSQGLAGFYNEQFF

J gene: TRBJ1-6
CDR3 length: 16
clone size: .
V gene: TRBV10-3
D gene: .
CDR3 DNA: TGTGCCATCAGTCCAGGCGGGGTGACTGGGAATTCACCCCTCCACTTT
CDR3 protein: CAISPGGVTGNSPLHF

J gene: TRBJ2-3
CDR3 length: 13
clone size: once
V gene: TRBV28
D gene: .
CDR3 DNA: TGTGCCAGCAGTCCCCAGGGTTCAGATACGCAGTATTTT
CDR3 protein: CASSPQGSDTQYF

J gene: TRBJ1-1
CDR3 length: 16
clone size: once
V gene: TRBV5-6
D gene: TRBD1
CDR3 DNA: TGTGCCAGCAGCCATTGGGACAGGGAATCTGTCACTGAAGCTTTCTTT
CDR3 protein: CASSHWDRESVTEAFF

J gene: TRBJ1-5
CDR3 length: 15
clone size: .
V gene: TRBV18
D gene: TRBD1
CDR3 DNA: TGTGCCAGCTCACCCGGACAGGGCCAAGGAGGAACCCAGCATTTT
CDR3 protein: CASSPGQGQGGTQHF

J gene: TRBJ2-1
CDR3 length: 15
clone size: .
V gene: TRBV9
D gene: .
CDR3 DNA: TGTGCCAGCAGCGTAGACTTGAGCTCCTACAATGAGCAGTTCTTC
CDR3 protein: CASSVDLSSYNEQFF

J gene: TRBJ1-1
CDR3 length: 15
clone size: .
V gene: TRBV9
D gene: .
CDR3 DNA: TGTGCCAGCAGCGTAACTCTTGATATGAACACTGAAGCTTTCTTT
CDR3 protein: CASSVTLDMNTEAFF

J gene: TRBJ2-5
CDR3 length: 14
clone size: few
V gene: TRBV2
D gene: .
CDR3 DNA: TGTGCCAGCAGTGAAAACTTACTACCGGGGACCCAGTACTTC
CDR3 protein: CASSENLLPGTQYF

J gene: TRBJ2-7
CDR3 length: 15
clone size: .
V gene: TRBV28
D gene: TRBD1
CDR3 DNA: TGTGCCAGCAGTACGCCCGGGACAGGGTCCTACGAGCAGTACTTC
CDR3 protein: CASSTPGTGSYEQYF

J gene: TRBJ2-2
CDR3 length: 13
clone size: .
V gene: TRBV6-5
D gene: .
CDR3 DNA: TGTGCCAGCAGACTAGGTTTCACCGGGGAGCTGTTTTTT
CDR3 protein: CASRLGFTGELFF

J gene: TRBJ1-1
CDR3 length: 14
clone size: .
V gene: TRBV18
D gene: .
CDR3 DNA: TGTGCCAGCCTAGAGGTAATGAGGAACACTGAAGCTTTCTTT
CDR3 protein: CASLEVMRNTEAFF

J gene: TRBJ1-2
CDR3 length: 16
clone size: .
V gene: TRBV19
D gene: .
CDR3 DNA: TGTGCCAGTAGTACACCTTCACAGGGCGGGGGCTATGGCTACACCTTC
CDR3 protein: CASSTPSQGGGYGYTF

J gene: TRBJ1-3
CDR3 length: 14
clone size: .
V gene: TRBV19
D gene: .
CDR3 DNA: TGTGCCAGTGTCATTAATGGAGCAGGAAACACCATATATTTT
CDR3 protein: CASVINGAGNTIYF

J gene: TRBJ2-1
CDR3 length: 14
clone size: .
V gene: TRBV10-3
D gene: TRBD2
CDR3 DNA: TGTGCCATCAGTGAGTCGGGTAGCGGGACCTTGGGGTTCTTC
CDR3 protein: CAISESGSGTLGFF

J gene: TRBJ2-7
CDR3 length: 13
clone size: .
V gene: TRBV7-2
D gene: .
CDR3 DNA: TGTGCCAGCAGCCCAGGAACCCCCTACGAGCAGTACTTC
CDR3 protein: CASSPGTPYEQYF

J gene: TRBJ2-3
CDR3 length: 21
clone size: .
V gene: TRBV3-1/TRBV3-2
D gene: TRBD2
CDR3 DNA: TGTGCCAGCAGCCAAGAAGGATCAAGCGGGAGGGCCGGGGGTAGCACAGATACGCAGTATTTT
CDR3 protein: CASSQEGSSGRAGGSTDTQYF

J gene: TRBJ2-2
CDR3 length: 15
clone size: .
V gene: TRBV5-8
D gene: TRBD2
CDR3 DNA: TGTGCCAGCACCCCCGTGGTAGCGGGAGGGGGGACGCTGTTTTTT
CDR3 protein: CASTPVVAGGGTLFF

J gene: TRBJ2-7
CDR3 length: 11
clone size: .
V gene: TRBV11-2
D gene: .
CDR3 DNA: TGTGCCAGCAGCTTTTTTAGCGAGCAGTACTTC
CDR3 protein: CASSFFSEQYF

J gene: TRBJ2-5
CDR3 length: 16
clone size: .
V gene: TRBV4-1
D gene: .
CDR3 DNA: TGCGCCAGCAGCCAAGAACCGCAGGGGGGACGGGAGACCCAGTACTTC
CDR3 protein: CASSQEPQGGRETQYF

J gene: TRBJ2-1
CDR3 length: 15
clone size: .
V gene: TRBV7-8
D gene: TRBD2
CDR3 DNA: TGTGCCAGCAAGCCCCAACTAGCGGCAGGGAATGAGCAGTTCTTC
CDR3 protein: CASKPQLAAGNEQFF

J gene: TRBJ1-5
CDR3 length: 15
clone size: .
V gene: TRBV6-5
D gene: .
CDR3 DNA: TGTGCCAGCAGTCCTCGTCGGGGGGCAAGGCAGCCCCAGCATTTT
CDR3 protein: CASSPRRGARQPQHF

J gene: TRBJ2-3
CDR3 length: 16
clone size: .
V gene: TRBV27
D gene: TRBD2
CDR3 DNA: TGTGCCAGCAGTTCACTCGCGGGAGGGCTGACAGATACGCAGTATTTT
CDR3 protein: CASSSLAGGLTDTQYF

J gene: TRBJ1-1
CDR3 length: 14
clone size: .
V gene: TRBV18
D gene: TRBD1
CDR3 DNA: TGTGCCAGCTCAACCGGGACAGGGGTCGTAGGAGCTTTCTTT
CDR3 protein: CASSTGTGVVGAFF

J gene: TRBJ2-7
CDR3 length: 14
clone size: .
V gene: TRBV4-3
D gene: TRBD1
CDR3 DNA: TGCGCCAGCAGTCCCGGGACAGGTGATTACGAGCAGTACTTC
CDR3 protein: CASSPGTGDYEQYF

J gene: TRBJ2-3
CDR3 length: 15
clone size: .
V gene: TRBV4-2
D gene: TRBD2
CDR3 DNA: TGTGCCAGCAGCCCCATAGGGGACTATTCAGATACGCAGTATTTT
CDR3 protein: CASSPIGDYSDTQYF

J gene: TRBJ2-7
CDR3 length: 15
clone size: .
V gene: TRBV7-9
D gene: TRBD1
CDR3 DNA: TGTGCCAGCATCAACCCGGGACAGTCTCCGTACGAGCAGTACTTC
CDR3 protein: CASINPGQSPYEQYF

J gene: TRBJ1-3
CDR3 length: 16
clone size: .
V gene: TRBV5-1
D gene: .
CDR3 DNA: TGCGCCAGCAGCTTGGTGTTTGGGCGATTTGGAAACACCATATATTTT
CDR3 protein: CASSLVFGRFGNTIYF

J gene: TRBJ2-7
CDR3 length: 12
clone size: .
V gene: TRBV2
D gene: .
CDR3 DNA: TGTGCCAGCAGGGGGCTAGGTTTCGAGCAGTACTTC
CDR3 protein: CASRGLGFEQYF

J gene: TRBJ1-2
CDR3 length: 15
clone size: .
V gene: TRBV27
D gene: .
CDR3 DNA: TGTGCCAGCAGTTTATCTCCCCGGGGTATCTATGGCTACACCTTC
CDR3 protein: CASSLSPRGIYGYTF

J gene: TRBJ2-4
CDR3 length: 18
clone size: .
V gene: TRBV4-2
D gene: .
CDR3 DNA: TGTGCCAGCAGCCAAGATCTTGGGGGGAGTGGAGCCAAAAACATTCAGTACTTC
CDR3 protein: CASSQDLGGSGAKNIQYF

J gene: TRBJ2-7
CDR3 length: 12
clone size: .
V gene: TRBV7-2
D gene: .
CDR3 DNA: TGTGCCAGCAGTTATCCTACCTACGAGCAGTACTTC
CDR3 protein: CASSYPTYEQYF

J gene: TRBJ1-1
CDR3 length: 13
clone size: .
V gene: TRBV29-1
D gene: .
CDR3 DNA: TGCAGCGTTGCTTGGGGAGGCCCGGGAGAGGCTTTCTTT
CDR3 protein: CSVAWGGPGEAFF

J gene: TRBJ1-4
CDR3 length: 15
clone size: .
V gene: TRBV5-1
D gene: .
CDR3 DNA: TGCGCCAGCAGCTTGGGTCAGGTCGAAGAAGGAAAACTGTTTTTT
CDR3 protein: CASSLGQVEEGKLFF

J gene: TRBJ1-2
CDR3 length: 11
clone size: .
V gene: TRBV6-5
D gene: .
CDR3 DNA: TGTGCCAGCTGGGGGGGGGTTGGCTACACCTTC
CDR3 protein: CASWGGVGYTF

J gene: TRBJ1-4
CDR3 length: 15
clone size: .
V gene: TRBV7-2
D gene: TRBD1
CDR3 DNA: TGTGCCAGCAGCCCCCGACAGGGATGGTTTGAAAAACTGTTTTTT
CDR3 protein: CASSPRQGWFEKLFF

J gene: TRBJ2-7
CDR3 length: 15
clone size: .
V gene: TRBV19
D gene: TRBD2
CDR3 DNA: TGTGCCAGTAGTATAGTGATAGCGGGAGTCTACGAGCAGTACTTC
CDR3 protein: CASSIVIAGVYEQYF

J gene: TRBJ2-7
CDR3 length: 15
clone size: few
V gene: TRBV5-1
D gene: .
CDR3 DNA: TGCGCCAGCAGCTTGGGGTTTGGGGGAGGCTACGAGCAGTACTTC
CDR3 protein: CASSLGFGGGYEQYF

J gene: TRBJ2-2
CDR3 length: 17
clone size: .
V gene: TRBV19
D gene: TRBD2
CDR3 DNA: TGTGCCAGTAGTACCGCCGGACTAGCGGGAGACACCGGGGAGCTGTTTTTT
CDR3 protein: CASSTAGLAGDTGELFF

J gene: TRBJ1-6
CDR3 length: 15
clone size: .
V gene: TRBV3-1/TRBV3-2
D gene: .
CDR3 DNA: TGTGCCAGCAGCCGGGGCGGACCGCCTAATTCACCCCTCCACTTT
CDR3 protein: CASSRGGPPNSPLHF

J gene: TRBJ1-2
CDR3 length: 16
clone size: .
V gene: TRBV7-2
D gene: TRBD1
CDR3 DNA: TGTGCCAGCAGCTTAGGTCGGGCAGGACAGGGACATGGCTACACCTTC
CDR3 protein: CASSLGRAGQGHGYTF

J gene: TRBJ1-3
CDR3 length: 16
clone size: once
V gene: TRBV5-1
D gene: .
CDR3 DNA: TGCGCCAGCAGCTTAGAGGCGTTGAGCTCTGGAAACACCATATATTTT
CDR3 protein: CASSLEALSSGNTIYF

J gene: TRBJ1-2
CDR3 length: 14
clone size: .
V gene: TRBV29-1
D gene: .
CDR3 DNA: TGCAGCGTTGAAGGGGTCATAGGGGCGGACGGCTACACCTTC
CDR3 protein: CSVEGVIGADGYTF

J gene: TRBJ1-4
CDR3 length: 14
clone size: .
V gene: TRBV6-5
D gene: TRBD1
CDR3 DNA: TGTGCCAGCAGTAGACAGGGAAAGAGTGAAAAACTGTTTTTT
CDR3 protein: CASSRQGKSEKLFF

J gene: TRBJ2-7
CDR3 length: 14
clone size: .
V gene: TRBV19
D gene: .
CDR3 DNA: TGTGCCAGTAGTACTGTAGCGGCCTCCTACGAGCAGTACTTC
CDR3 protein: CASSTVAASYEQYF

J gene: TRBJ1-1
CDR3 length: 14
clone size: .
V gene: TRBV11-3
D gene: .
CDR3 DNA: TGTGCCAGCAGCCCTGCGCGGGGAAGCACTGAAGCTTTCTTT
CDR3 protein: CASSPARGSTEAFF

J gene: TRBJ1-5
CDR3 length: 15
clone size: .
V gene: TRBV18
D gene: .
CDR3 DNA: TGTGCCAGCTCACCATCTCTAACCGGTGGTCAGCCCCAGCATTTT
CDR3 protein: CASSPSLTGGQPQHF

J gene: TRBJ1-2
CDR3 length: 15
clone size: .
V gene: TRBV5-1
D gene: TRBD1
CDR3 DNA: TGCGCCAGCAGCTTCGACCGGGACAGCAGTTATGGCTACACCTTC
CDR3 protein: CASSFDRDSSYGYTF

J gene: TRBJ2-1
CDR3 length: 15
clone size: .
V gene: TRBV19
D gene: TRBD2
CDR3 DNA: TGTGCCAGTAGTATAGGGCCGGGACTAGCAGCCGAGCAGTTCTTC
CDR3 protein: CASSIGPGLAAEQFF